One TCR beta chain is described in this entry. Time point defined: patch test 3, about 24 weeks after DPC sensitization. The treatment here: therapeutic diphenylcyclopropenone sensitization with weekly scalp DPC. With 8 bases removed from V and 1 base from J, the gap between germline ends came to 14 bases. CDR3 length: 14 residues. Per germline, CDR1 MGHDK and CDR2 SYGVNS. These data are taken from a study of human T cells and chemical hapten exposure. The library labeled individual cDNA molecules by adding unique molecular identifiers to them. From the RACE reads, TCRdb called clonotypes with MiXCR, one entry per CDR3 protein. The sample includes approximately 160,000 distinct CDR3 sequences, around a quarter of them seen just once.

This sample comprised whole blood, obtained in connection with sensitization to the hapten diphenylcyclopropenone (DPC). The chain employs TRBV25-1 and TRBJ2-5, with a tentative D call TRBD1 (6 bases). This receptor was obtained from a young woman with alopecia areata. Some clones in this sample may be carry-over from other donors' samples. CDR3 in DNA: TGTGCCAGCGCAGGGGTTGGGCTCCAAGAGACCCAGTACTTC. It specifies CASAGVGLQETQYF.